Sequencing of this TCR beta chain was carried out in a study of blood T cell repertoires in COVID-19. Clones were sequenced by immunoSEQ multiplex PCR, and TCRdb holds only the in-frame ones, with some missing. The repertoire has about 200,000 clones, 70% to 90% of them found once; the top ten carry 3% to 3.5%. Sequenced input: peripheral blood. The TCR originated in a man aged 55-75 years with acute or convalescent COVID-19.

DNA for the CDR3: TGTGCCACCAGGGACAGGGGGGATACGCAGTATTTT. It translates to CATRDRGDTQYF. The chain combines TRBV24-1 with TRBJ2-3, with 10 bases matching TRBD1. Unmatched junction bases numbered 0, after V lost 7 bases and J lost 6 bases. The CDR3 contains 12 residues. The germline V gene has CDR1 KGHDR and CDR2 SFDVKD.